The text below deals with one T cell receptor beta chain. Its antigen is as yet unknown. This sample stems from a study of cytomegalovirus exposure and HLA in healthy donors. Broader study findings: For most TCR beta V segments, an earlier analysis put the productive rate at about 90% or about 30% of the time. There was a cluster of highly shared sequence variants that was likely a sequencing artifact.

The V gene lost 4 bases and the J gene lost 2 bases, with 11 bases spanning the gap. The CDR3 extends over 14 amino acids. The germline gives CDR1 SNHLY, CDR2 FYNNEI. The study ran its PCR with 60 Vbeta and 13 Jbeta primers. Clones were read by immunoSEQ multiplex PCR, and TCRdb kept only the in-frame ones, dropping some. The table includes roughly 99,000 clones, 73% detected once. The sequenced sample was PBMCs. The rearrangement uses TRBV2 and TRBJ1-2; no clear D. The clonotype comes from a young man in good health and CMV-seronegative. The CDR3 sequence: CASSVRTANYGYTF. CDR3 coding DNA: TGTGCCAGCAGTGTGAGAACAGCCAACTATGGCTACACCTTC.